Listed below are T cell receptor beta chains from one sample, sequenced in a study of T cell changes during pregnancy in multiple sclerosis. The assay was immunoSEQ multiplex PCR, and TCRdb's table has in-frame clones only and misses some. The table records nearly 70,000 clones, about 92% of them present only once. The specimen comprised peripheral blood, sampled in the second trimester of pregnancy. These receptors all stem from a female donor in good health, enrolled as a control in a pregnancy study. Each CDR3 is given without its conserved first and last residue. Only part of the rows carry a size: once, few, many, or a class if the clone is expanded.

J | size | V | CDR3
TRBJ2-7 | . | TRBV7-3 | ASSLGSGSSYEQY
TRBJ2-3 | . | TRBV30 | AWSPIPGSGSTDTQY
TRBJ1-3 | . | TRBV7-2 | ASSLTATSGNTIY
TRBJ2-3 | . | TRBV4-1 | ASSQELAGGFTQY
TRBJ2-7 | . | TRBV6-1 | ASTGAEQY
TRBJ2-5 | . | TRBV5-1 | ASSLGTNQETQY
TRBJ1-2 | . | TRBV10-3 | AISESAGLDGYT
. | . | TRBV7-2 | ASSLPGTSGYEQY
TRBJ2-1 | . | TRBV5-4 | ASSFRASGNEQF
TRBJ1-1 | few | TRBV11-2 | ASSTLQGMGTEAF
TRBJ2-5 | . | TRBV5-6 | ASSPLEDRETQY
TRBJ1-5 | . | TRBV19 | ASSSIQVYSNQPQH
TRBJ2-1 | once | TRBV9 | ASSGTSGRGEQF
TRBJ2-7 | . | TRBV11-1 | ASSLGSGEQY
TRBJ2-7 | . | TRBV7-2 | ASSLATGAYEQY
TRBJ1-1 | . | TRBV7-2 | ASSSLPSRATEAF
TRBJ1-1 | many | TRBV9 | ASSLQGAEAF
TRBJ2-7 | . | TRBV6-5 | ASSYQDRVRYEQY
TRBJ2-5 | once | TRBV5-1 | ASKLSGGETETQY
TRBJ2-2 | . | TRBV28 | ASSPTGGRTANTGELF
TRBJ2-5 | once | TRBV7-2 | ASSTGHGGETQY
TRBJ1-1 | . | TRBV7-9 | ASSARDRMNTEAF
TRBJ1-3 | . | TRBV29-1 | SVKTGPGRNTIY
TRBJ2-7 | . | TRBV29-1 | SVGGAYEQY
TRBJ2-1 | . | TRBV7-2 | ASSLLLAANNEQF